This TCR beta chain was sequenced in a study of shared clonotypes between healthy human individuals. V lost 2 bases, J lost 2 bases, and 14 bases lay in between. The CDR3 runs 15 residues. Germline lookup yields CDR1 SGHKS and CDR2 YYEKEE (reference sequence). The data were produced by immunoSEQ multiplex PCR, yet TCRdb's version contains in-frame clones alone and is incomplete. The data show more than 2 million clones, 90% to 97% seen once. The material sequenced was naive CD4+ T cells sorted from blood. The subset is: CD45RA+ positively selected. This chain joins TRBV5-5 and TRBJ2-7; D may be TRBD1 (6 bases). This clonotype was sampled from a young man in good health. CDR3 sequence reads: CASSFLDAGAYEQYF. The CDR3 DNA reads TGTGCCAGCAGCTTCTTAGATGCAGGGGCCTACGAGCAGTACTTC.